This TCR beta chain was profiled in a study of T cells in Graves' hyperthyroidism and ophthalmopathy (dated by TCRdb to the late 2010s). A note on the overall study: To identify TCR V-J signatures that set the groups apart, the researchers used a discovery cohort of 90 to 100 patients, made up of fewer than 50 with Graves' ophthalmopathy and some 58 with stable Graves' hyperthyroidism. The roughly 91 discovery patients were randomly divided into training and test sets at a 7:3 ratio. Thyroid tissue and blood T-cell repertoires from several Graves' hyperthyroidism patients were also compared in the study. Following sampling, methimazole starting at 30 mg daily was given to hyperthyroidism patients, and high-dose intravenous methylprednisolone was given to ophthalmopathy patients. An independent validation cohort of around 19 hyperthyroidism patients and over 15 patients who later progressed to ophthalmopathy tested prospective prediction of ophthalmopathy. The paper reports TCR Vbeta CDR3 sequencing of fewer than 150 peripheral blood samples: 43 ophthalmopathy, some 80 hyperthyroidism and 17 progressor patients. Summary of the overall study and its limitations: A 13 V-J signature model separated ophthalmopathy from stable hyperthyroidism, with about 90% sensitivity and 81.08% specificity in cross-validation and 80%/75% in testing. In validation, the model predicted progression to ophthalmopathy with 55% to 71% sensitivity and 72% to 85% specificity, a median of around 6.6 months before onset. Blood samples also contained most of the expanded thyroid clonotypes (frequency above 0.001), which suggests that blood repertoires may reflect thyroid immune responses. No statistical method was used to set the sample size in advance, and investigators knew the group allocation.

The TCR beta CDR3 regions were amplified from RNA transcripts. A first-round RT-PCR of the TCR CDR3 used the HTBI primer set with the Qiagen OneStep RT-PCR kit. Libraries were constructed in a second round of multiplex PCR, after which size selection and purification were performed. Libraries were sequenced paired-end with 100 bp reads on an Illumina HiSeq2000. In the original analysis: SOAPnuke was used to process the raw data, throwing out any read that contained adapters or uncalled bases, had a mean Phred below 15, or lacked an exact constant-primer or identifier match. High-quality paired reads were merged with COPE v1.2.5, and unique nucleotide sequences were defined as clonotypes. MiTCR v1.1 was used to align the clonotypes against IMGT TRBV, TRBD and TRBJ reference segments. The analysis included only V-J combinations with a frequency above 0.0001, which together covered more than 98% of the repertoires. A TCS score was defined as the ratio between F50 (clonal expansion) and ExV (chaos), using BLOSUM62-based TCRdist between CDR3 peptides within each V-J. Welch's t-statistics and random forest reduced 450 to 600 V-J features to about 13, which were used in a naive Bayes classifier (R e1071). TCRdb reanalyzed the raw reads on its own, using fastp at Q25 for trimming and MiXCR for clone calling, and kept in-frame beta chains. CDR3 protein duplicates are merged, each entry listing the most common genes and DNA. The V and J calls here are based on TCRdb, not the publication. The sample table lists about 560,000 distinct CDR3 sequences, about half of them with a count of one. The biggest ten clones account for approximately 8.2% of the sample.

A patient counted as having stable Graves' hyperthyroidism if no progression to ophthalmopathy occurred over 18 months of follow-up. Hyperthyroidism patients were aged 18 to 65 years and newly diagnosed, with disease duration of less than 2 months. Exclusion was applied to patients with uncontrolled infections, other autoimmune diseases, pregnancy or lactation. Clinical symptoms, serum thyroxine and TRAb, thyroid ultrasound, and orbital computed tomography formed the basis for the diagnoses. Trizol reagent was used to extract total RNA, and RNA quality was then checked on an Agilent 2100 Bioanalyzer. Trimming costs V 0 bases and J 6 bases, and their ends lie 12 bases apart. CDR1 and CDR2 are drawn from the germline V gene: SGHRS, YFSETQ. The CDR3 has 14 amino acids, counting the end cysteine and phenylalanine. Only the CDR3 DNA is retained, 42 bases long and in frame from the first base. This clonotype was picked up a small number of times. No cognate antigen has been identified for it. Base qualities are not recorded, but no much larger clone differs from it by a single base.

The chain joins TRBV5-1 to TRBJ1-1; 5 matching bases give a weak D call of TRBD1. The specimen was peripheral blood or thyroid tissue (not recorded which). The sequence came from a woman aged 18-29 years with Graves' hyperthyroidism. Donor details come from another sample of the same person, matched by shared clones. The CDR3 region has the sequence CASSLDGTVAEAFF. The DNA sequence is TGCGCCAGCAGCTTGGATGGGACCGTCGCTGAAGCTTTCTTT.